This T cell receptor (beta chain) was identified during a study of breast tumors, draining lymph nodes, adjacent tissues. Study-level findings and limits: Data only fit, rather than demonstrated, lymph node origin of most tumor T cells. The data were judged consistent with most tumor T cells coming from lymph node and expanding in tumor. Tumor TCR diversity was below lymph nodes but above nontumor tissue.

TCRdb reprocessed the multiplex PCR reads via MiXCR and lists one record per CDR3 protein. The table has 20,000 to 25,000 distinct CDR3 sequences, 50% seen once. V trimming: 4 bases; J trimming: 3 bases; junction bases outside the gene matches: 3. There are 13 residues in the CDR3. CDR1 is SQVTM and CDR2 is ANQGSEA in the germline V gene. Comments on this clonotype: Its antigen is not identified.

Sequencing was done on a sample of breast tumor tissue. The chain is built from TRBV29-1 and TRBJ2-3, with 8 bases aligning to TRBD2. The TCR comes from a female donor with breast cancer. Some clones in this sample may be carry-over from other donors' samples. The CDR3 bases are TGCAGCGTTGCTTCGGGAGGGACAGATACGCAGTATTTT. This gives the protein CSVASGGTDTQYF.